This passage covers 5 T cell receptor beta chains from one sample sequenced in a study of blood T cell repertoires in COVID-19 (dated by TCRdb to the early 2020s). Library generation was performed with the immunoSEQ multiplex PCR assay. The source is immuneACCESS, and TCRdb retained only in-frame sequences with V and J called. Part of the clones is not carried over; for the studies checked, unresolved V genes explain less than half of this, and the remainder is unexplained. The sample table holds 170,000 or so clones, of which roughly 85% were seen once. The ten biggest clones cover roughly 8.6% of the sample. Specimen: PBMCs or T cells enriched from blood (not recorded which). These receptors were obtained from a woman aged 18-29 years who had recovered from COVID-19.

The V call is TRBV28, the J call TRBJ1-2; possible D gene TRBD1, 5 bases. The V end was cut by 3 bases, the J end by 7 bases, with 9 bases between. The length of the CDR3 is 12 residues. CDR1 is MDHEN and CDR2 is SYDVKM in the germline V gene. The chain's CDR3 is CASSLTVGGYTF. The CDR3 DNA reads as TGTGCCAGCAGTTTGACAGTGGGTGGCTACACCTTC.

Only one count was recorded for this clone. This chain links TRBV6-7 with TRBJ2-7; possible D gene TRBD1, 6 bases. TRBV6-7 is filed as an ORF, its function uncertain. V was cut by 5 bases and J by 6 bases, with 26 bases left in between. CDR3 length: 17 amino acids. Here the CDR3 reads CASSKTHRASNPCEQYF. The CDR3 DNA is TGTGCCAGCAGTAAGACCCACAGGGCTTCGAATCCGTGCGAGCAGTACTTC.

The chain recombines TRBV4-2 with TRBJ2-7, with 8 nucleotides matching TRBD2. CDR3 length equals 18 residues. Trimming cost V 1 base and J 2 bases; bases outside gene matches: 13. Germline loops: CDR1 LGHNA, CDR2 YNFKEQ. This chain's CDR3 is CASSQGVIGGGRPYEQYF. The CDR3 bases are TGTGCCAGCAGCCAAGGAGTAATCGGCGGGGGGCGACCCTACGAGCAGTACTTC.

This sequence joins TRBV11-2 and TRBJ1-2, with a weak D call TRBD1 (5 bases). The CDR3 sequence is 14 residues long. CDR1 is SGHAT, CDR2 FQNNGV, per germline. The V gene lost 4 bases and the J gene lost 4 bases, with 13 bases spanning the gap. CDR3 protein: CASSSTETFYGYTF. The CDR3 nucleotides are TGTGCCAGCAGCTCGACAGAGACGTTCTATGGCTACACCTTC.

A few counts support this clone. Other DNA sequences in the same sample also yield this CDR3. In nucleotides, the CDR3 is TGCGCCAGCAGCTTGGGCGGCGGAACTGAAGCTTTCTTT. Amino acids: CASSLGGGTEAFF. This chain uses TRBV5-1 with TRBJ1-1; no clear D gene. Germline V gene sequence: CDR1 SGHRS, CDR2 YFSETQ. The CDR3 spans 13 residues. V was shortened by 0 bases and J by 5 bases, with 8 bases between the two germline ends.